A selection of T cell receptor beta chains follows, all from one sample in a study of blood T cell repertoires in COVID-19. Here immunoSEQ multiplex PCR was the method, and the copy in TCRdb shows in-frame clones only, minus some. The data contain over 90,000 clones, about 87% of them singletons. The sample was peripheral blood. The receptors come from a human donor in a cohort sampled during active or convalescent COVID-19. Both conserved end residues are part of each CDR3. The D gene is left open where the match is weak. Clone size appears in some rows only: once, few, many, or a class for an expanded clone.

D | J | V | size | DNA | CDR3
TRBD1 | TRBJ1-2 | TRBV19 | NA | TGTGCCAGTAGTCCGGACAGGGAAGGTTGGTATGGCTACACCTTC | CASSPDREGWYGYTF
TRBD1 | TRBJ1-3 | TRBV4-2 | few | TGTGCCAGCAGCCAGGGACAGCCCTCTGGAAACACCATATATTTT | CASSQGQPSGNTIYF
TRBD1 | TRBJ1-6 | TRBV3-1/TRBV3-2 | NA | TGTGCCAGCAGCCCAGAGTCAGGGGGTTCACCCCTCCACTTT | CASSPESGGSPLHF
NA | TRBJ1-2 | TRBV13 | few | TGTGCCAGCAGCTTAAACAGGGCAGGGTATGGCTACACCTTC | CASSLNRAGYGYTF
NA | TRBJ1-5 | TRBV30 | NA | TGTGCCTGGACCCAAGGGGGGGCGGGTCAGCCCCAGCATTTT | CAWTQGGAGQPQHF
NA | TRBJ2-7 | TRBV5-1 | NA | TGCGCCAGCAGCTTCGGGGGGCTCGAGCAGTACTTC | CASSFGGLEQYF
NA | TRBJ1-2 | TRBV3-1/TRBV3-2 | NA | TGTGCCAGCAGCCCAAGTCCAGGGATCAGCTATGGCTACACCTTC | CASSPSPGISYGYTF
NA | TRBJ2-7 | TRBV28 | few | TGTGCCAGCAGTTCGGGTCCCATCTACGAGCAGTACTTC | CASSSGPIYEQYF
NA | TRBJ1-5 | TRBV19 | NA | TGTGCCAGTAGTTCGTCGGGGAATTCGGTCAGCAATCAGCCCCAGCATTTT | CASSSSGNSVSNQPQHF
NA | TRBJ1-1 | TRBV5-4 | NA | TGTGCCAGCAGCTCCTCAGGGGTCGGGGCTTTCTTT | CASSSSGVGAFF
TRBD1 | TRBJ2-3 | TRBV19 | NA | TGTGCCAGTAGTATCCCCGGGACAGGGGGTACAAGTACGCAGTATTTT | CASSIPGTGGTSTQYF
NA | TRBJ1-1 | TRBV6-5 | NA | TGTGCCAGCACCGGGACACTGAACACTGAAGCTTTCTTT | CASTGTLNTEAFF
TRBD2 | TRBJ2-1 | TRBV4-2 | NA | TGTGCCAGCAGCCAAGATGCCGGGGGGTCCTACAATGAGCAGTTCTTC | CASSQDAGGSYNEQFF
TRBD1 | TRBJ1-4 | TRBV10-3 | NA | TGTGCCATCAGTGGTTCGGGACAGAGTGAAAAACTGTTTTTT | CAISGSGQSEKLFF
TRBD1 | TRBJ2-7 | TRBV5-6 | NA | TGTGCCAGCAGCTTAAGACAGGGCCCCCTAACCTACGAGCAGTACTTC | CASSLRQGPLTYEQYF
NA | TRBJ1-5 | TRBV24-1 | NA | TGTGCCACCAGTGATTTGAAGGGGAATAGCAATCAGCCCCAGCATTTT | CATSDLKGNSNQPQHF